The 8 T cell receptor beta chains listed next were all sequenced from one sample in a study of blood T cell repertoires in COVID-19. Generated by immunoSEQ multiplex PCR, the TCRdb table keeps only in-frame clones and is missing some. In the table there are 100,000 to 150,000 clones, approximately 85% of which are singletons. Material for sequencing was peripheral blood. These receptors all come from an elderly man with active or convalescent COVID-19.

The V and J genes are TRBV19 and TRBJ1-2; D not certain. In germline, CDR1 is LNHDA, CDR2 SQIVND (reference sequence). This CDR3 spans 13 amino acids. The germline V and J ends were trimmed by 10 bases and 2 bases, with 14 bases remaining between them. The CDR3: CATSKRLNYGYTF. The CDR3, as DNA: TGTGCCACCAGCAAGCGGTTAAACTATGGCTACACCTTC.

The V gene is TRBV15, the J gene TRBJ2-3, with 8 bases aligning to TRBD1. Unmatched junction bases numbered 7, after V lost 4 bases and J lost 1 base. This CDR3 comprises 16 residues. CDR1 is LNHNV, CDR2 YYDKDF, per germline (reference sequence). In DNA form, the CDR3 reads TGTGCCACCAGCACGCCGGGACAGGATGGCACAGATACGCAGTATTTT. Translated: CATSTPGQDGTDTQYF.

This clone was observed once. The gene calls are TRBV25-1 and TRBJ1-2; D possibly corresponds to TRBD1 (5 bases). V gave up 4 bases and J gave up 4 bases, with 16 bases separating them. The CDR3 runs 15 residues. Germline CDR1 and CDR2: MGHDK and SYGVNS. The CDR3 coding sequence is TGTGCCAGCAGTGCGTCGGAGCGTGGGGCCTATGGCTACACCTTC. It encodes CASSASERGAYGYTF.

The genes are TRBV7-9 and TRBJ2-5, with 7 nucleotides matching TRBD1. Per the germline V gene, CDR1 is SEHNR and CDR2 is FQNEAQ (reference sequence). The V and J ends lost 5 bases and 4 bases, in that order; junction bases with no gene match: 7. This CDR3 region has 14 residues. The CDR3 sequence is CASSDPTGVETQYF. DNA of the CDR3: TGTGCCAGCAGCGACCCTACAGGGGTAGAGACCCAGTACTTC.

The chain employs TRBV28 and TRBJ1-1, with 7 bases aligning to TRBD1. CDR3 length equals 15 residues. Germline-derived CDR1 and CDR2 are MDHEN and SYDVKM. Trimming removed 4 bases from V and 4 bases from J; junction bases left unmatched: 9. In DNA form, the CDR3 reads TGTGCCAGCAGTTCCCCGACAGGGTTGGGCACTGAAGCTTTCTTT. Amino acid sequence: CASSSPTGLGTEAFF.

V and J are TRBV11-3 and TRBJ2-5; 9 nucleotides align to TRBD2. The V gene's germline CDR1 is SGHNT and CDR2 YENEEA. This CDR3 comprises 15 residues. Germline trimming cut 1 base from V and 5 bases from J; bases unmatched to any gene: 5. CDR3 residues: CASSLGAGGHETQYF. The CDR3 DNA sequence: TGTGCCAGCAGCTTAGGAGCGGGGGGCCACGAGACCCAGTACTTC. The entire variable domain, with the rest obtained from reference TRBV11-3 and TRBJ2-5, is as follows: EAGVVQSPRYKIIEKKQPVAFWCNPISGHNTLYWYLQNLGQGPELLIRYENEEAVDDSQLPKDRFSAERLKGVDSTLKIQPAELGDSAVYLCASSLGAGGHETQYFGPGTRLLVL.

The CDR3 region is CASSPRTGGYSPLHF. The CDR3 DNA is TGTGCCAGCAGCCCCCGGACAGGGGGCTATTCACCCCTCCACTTT. V and J are TRBV7-8 and TRBJ1-6; 11 positions match TRBD1. V lost 5 bases to trimming and J lost 8 bases; unmatched junction nucleotides: 5. From germline, CDR1 is SGHVS and CDR2 FQNEAQ. This CDR3 spans 15 amino acids.

This rearrangement joins TRBV6-6 to TRBJ1-2; 10 nucleotides agree with TRBD1. After removal of 7 bases from V and 10 bases from J, the junction contained 9 bases not matched to a gene. The CDR3 loop spans 13 amino acids. Germline V gives CDR1 MNHNY, CDR2 SVGAGI (reference sequence). The CDR3 region has the DNA TGTGCCAGCATCGCCGGGACAGGGGCCACCTACACCTTC. This codes for CASIAGTGATYTF.